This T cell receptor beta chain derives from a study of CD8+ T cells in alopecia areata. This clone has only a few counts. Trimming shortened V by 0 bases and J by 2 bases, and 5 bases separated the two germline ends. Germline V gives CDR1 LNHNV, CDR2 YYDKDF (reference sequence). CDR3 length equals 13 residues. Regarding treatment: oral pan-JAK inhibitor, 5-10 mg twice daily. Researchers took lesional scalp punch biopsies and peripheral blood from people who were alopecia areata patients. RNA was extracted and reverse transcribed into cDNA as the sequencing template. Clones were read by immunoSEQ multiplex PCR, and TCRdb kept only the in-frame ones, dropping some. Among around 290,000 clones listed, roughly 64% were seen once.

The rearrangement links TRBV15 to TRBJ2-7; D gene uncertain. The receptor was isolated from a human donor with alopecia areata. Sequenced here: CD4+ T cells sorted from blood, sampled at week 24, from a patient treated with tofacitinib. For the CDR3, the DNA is TGTGCCACCAGCAGAGATCGACCCTACGAGCAGTACTTC. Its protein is CATSRDRPYEQYF.